This T cell receptor beta chain comes out of a study of cytomegalovirus exposure and HLA in healthy donors. In the PCR, 60 Vbeta and 13 Jbeta primers were used. Only in-frame clones appear in the TCRdb table, and some are missing; sequencing was by immunoSEQ multiplex PCR. Seen here are some 170,000 clones, 78% observed once, and the top ten hold less than 3.5%. The V segment lost 5 bases and the J segment 2 bases; nucleotides outside the gene matches: 8. The CDR3 length is 16 residues. Germline lookup yields CDR1 SGHVS and CDR2 FNYEAQ. The chain is built from TRBV7-6 and TRBJ2-1; 8 bases are a match to TRBD1. The TCR was taken from a female donor in good health and CMV-seronegative. Sequencing was performed on PBMCs. The CDR3 DNA is TGTGCCAGCAGCCTACAGGGGGTCACACCCTACAATGAGCAGTTCTTC. As protein: CASSLQGVTPYNEQFF.